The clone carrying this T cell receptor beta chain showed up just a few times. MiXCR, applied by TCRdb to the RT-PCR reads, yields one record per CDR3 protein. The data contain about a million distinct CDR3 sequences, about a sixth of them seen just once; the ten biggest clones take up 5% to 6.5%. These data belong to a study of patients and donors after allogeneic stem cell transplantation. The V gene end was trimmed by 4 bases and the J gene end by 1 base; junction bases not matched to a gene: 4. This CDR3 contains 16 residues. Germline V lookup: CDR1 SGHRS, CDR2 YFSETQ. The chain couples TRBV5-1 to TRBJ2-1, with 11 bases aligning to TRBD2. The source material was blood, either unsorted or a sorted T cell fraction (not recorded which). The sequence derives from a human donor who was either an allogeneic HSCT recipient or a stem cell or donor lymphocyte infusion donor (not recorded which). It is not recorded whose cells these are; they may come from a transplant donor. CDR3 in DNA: TGCGCCAGCAGCACACTAGCGGGAGTATCCTACAATGAGCAGTTCTTC. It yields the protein CASSTLAGVSYNEQFF.